These T cell receptor beta chains were read from a single sample in a study of cytomegalovirus exposure and HLA in healthy donors. TCRdb keeps only in-frame clones here, not all; method: immunoSEQ multiplex PCR. The sample carries over 150,000 clones, about four fifths recorded once. The sample was PBMCs. These receptors came from a girl aged 10 to 17 in good health and CMV-seropositive. Both conserved end residues are part of each CDR3. D genes are given only for firm matches. A row's size may be missing; if present it is once, few, many or a size class.

- | - | TRBJ1-1 | TRBV29-1 | TGCAGCGTTGAGTCAGTCACTGAAGCTTTCTTT | CSVESVTEAFF
few | - | TRBJ2-5 | TRBV4-3 | TGCGCCAGCAGCCAAGGCCAGAGGGCCGAGACCCAGTACTTC | CASSQGQRAETQYF
- | - | TRBJ2-5 | TRBV5-4 | TGTGCCAGCAGCCAACCGGGACTTATGGAGACCCAGTACTTC | CASSQPGLMETQYF
once | - | TRBJ1-2 | TRBV28 | TGTGCCAGCAGTTTAACGAGATATGGCTACACCTTC | CASSLTRYGYTF
once | - | TRBJ1-1 | TRBV18 | TGTGCCAGCTCATTCGGACGGGAGAACACTGAAGCTTTCTTT | CASSFGRENTEAFF
once | - | TRBJ2-5 | TRBV5-1 | TGCGCCAGCAGCCCCCCGTCATGGGCGGGCCAAGAGACCCAGTACTTC | CASSPPSWAGQETQYF
- | - | TRBJ1-2 | TRBV27 | TGTGCCAGCAGTTTACGGGGTAGCAGCGGCTACACCTTC | CASSLRGSSGYTF
- | - | TRBJ1-2 | TRBV6-1 | TGTGCCAGCAGTGCTGGCCTTAATGGTAACTATGGCTACACCTTC | CASSAGLNGNYGYTF
- | - | TRBJ1-5 | TRBV7-9 | TGTTCCAGCAGCCCCCGCGGGGTTAGCAATCAGCCCCAGCATTTT | CSSSPRGVSNQPQHF
- | - | TRBJ2-7 | TRBV18 | TGTGCCAGCTCACCGCCTAACTACGAGCAGTACTTC | CASSPPNYEQYF
- | TRBD2 | TRBJ2-7 | TRBV2 | TGTGCCAGAACCGGGACTAGCGGGAGGGCCGATCTCGAGCAGTACTTC | CARTGTSGRADLEQYF
few | TRBD2 | TRBJ2-2 | TRBV29-1 | TGCAGCGGTAGCGGGGTGAACACCGGGGAGCTGTTTTTT | CSGSGVNTGELFF
- | TRBD1 | TRBJ1-3 | TRBV5-4 | TGTGCCAGCAGCAGACAGGGAGAGAGCTCTGGAAACACCATATATTTT | CASSRQGESSGNTIYF
- | - | TRBJ1-2 | TRBV5-1 | TGCGCCAGCAGCTTGGCCGGGATTGGCTACACCTTC | CASSLAGIGYTF
- | TRBD2 | TRBJ2-5 | TRBV6-5 | TGTGCCAGCAGCCCTAGTTTAGCGGGGAGGGAGACCCAGTACTTC | CASSPSLAGRETQYF
few | TRBD1 | TRBJ1-1 | TRBV6-5 | TGTGCCAGCAGTTACTCGTCAGGGGGCCTCACTGAAGCTTTCTTT | CASSYSSGGLTEAFF
- | - | TRBJ1-2 | TRBV6-5 | TGTGCCAGCAGTTACTCGTCTCTGGACATAGTGGCCGGCTACACCTTC | CASSYSSLDIVAGYTF
- | - | TRBJ1-1 | TRBV7-3 | TGTGCCAGCAGCCCAACCGGACACCGGAACACTGAAGCTTTCTTT | CASSPTGHRNTEAFF
- | TRBD1 | TRBJ1-3 | TRBV4-3 | TGCGCCAGCAGCCAAGACAGGGGGAACACCATATATTTT | CASSQDRGNTIYF
- | TRBD1 | TRBJ2-5 | TRBV7-6 | TGTGCCAGCAGCTTACCCCCCGGACAGGCGCCCGAGCGTCGGACCCAGTACTTC | CASSLPPGQAPERRTQYF
- | TRBD1 | TRBJ2-7 | TRBV4-3 | TGCGCCAGCAGCCAAGCGAGGACAGGATCCTACGAGCAGTACTTC | CASSQARTGSYEQYF
- | TRBD1 | TRBJ2-7 | TRBV13 | TGTGCCAGCAGCTTAGGTACCAGGGACAGCTCCTACGAGCAGTACTTC | CASSLGTRDSSYEQYF
- | - | TRBJ2-7 | TRBV7-9 | TGTGCCAGCAGCCGTGGGGTCCACGGGGGGCCTCGAGAGCGCTACGAGCAGTACTTC | CASSRGVHGGPRERYEQYF
- | TRBD2 | TRBJ2-5 | TRBV7-7 | TGTGCTAGCAGCTCCTCGACTAGCGGAGAGACCCAGTACTTC | CASSSSTSGETQYF
once | TRBD1 | TRBJ2-3 | TRBV7-2 | TGTGCCAGCAGCTTAAGAGGACAGGGCACAGATACGCAGTATTTT | CASSLRGQGTDTQYF
- | - | TRBJ1-4 | TRBV27 | TGTGCCAGCAGACTCCATCGGTTTAATGAAAAACTGTTTTTT | CASRLHRFNEKLFF
- | TRBD1 | TRBJ2-5 | TRBV27 | TGTGCCAGCAGTGCCCTACAGGGGGCTCGGGAGACCCAGTACTTC | CASSALQGARETQYF
- | TRBD2 | TRBJ2-2 | TRBV30 | TGTGCCTGGAGTGCAGGATGGACTAGCACTCCCAATATCAACACCGGGGAGCTGTTTTTT | CAWSAGWTSTPNINTGELFF
few | - | TRBJ2-1 | TRBV7-3 | TGTGCCAGCAGCTTAATTCCCGGAGCTTCCCCCCTCAATGAGCAGTTCTTC | CASSLIPGASPLNEQFF
- | TRBD1 | TRBJ2-7 | TRBV5-5 | TGTGCCAGCAGCCCGATTCGTTCTTTGACAGGGAATATTAGCTCCTACGAGCAGTACTTC | CASSPIRSLTGNISSYEQYF
- | - | TRBJ2-7 | TRBV29-1 | TGCAGCGTTGTCACGGGTTTCGGCGAGCAGTACTTC | CSVVTGFGEQYF
- | TRBD1 | TRBJ2-7 | TRBV5-1 | TGCGCCAGCAGCTTGGCCGGGACAGGGCACCACGAGCAGTACTTC | CASSLAGTGHHEQYF
- | TRBD1 | TRBJ1-1 | TRBV6-6 | TGTGCCAGCAGTTCCCAGGGGGCAGGGACTGAAGCTTTCTTT | CASSSQGAGTEAFF
- | TRBD2 | TRBJ2-1 | TRBV5-4 | TGTGCCAGCAGCACCTATAGCGGGAGAAATTACAATGAGCAGTTCTTC | CASSTYSGRNYNEQFF
- | TRBD1 | TRBJ2-5 | TRBV11-2 | TGTGCCAGCAGCCCGAGGACAGGAGAGACCCAGTACTTC | CASSPRTGETQYF
- | - | TRBJ2-5 | TRBV21-1 | TGTGCCAGCAGCAAAGAACGGACAGAAGAGACCCAGTACTTC | CASSKERTEETQYF
- | - | TRBJ2-7 | TRBV7-6 | TGTGCCAGCAGCAACCCAAAAAGAGCCCCCTACGAGCAGTACTTC | CASSNPKRAPYEQYF
few | - | TRBJ2-2 | TRBV30 | TGTGCCTGGAATCCCTCTTGGAACACCGGGGAGCTGTTTTTT | CAWNPSWNTGELFF